This paragraph reports one T cell receptor (beta chain). The antigen remains unidentified. J gave up 0 bases and V 3 bases, and 3 bases lay outside the gene matches. The CDR3 extends over 16 amino acids. CDR1 is GTSNPN and CDR2 is SVGIG in the germline V gene (reference sequence). The data were taken from a study of Ad26.COV2.S vaccination and SARS-CoV-2 variants. As to treatment: 15 to 20 received Ad26.COV2.S at low or high dose, single or two shots; 5 received placebo; per-sample allocation not given. All samples were drawn on day 63, counting from the first vaccine or placebo injection. Method: immunoSEQ multiplex PCR; TCRdb's copy keeps in-frame clones and lacks some. The sample records around 300,000 clones, about 88% being singletons. General study results and limits: Spike-specific TCR breadth was greater after Ad26.COV2.S than placebo.

This receptor was taken from a person aged 18-60 years who received the Ad26.COV2.S COVID-19 vaccine or a placebo. The material was peripheral blood, obtained in a trial of Ad26.COV2.S vaccine versus placebo. This rearrangement joins TRBV30 to TRBJ2-6; TRBD2 agrees at 9 bases. The CDR3 DNA follows: TGTGCCTGGAGGCTAGCGGGGAGCTCTGGGGCCAACGTCCTGACTTTC. Its translation is CAWRLAGSSGANVLTF.